The 15 T cell receptor beta chains reported below all come from one sample, sequenced in a study of control samples from healthy donors and cancer patients. Here immunoSEQ multiplex PCR was the method, and the copy in TCRdb shows in-frame clones only, minus some. The data show around 68,000 clones, about 80% seen once. Sequencing was carried out using PBMCs. The receptors derive from a woman aged 50 to 60 with lung cancer.

The rearrangement links TRBV14 to TRBJ1-6, with TRBD1 matching over 8 bases. Germline loops: CDR1 SGHDN, CDR2 FVKESK. This CDR3 is 16 amino acids long. The ends lost 4 bases at V and 7 bases at J; junction bases unmatched: 9. The CDR3 DNA is TGTGCCAGCAGCCGAAGGCAGGGGGCAGAAAATTCACCCCTCCACTTT. Translation gives CASSRRQGAENSPLHF.

CDR3 region: CASSLTGVRTDTQYF. The CDR3, as DNA: TGTGCCAGCAGCCTTACAGGGGTCAGGACAGATACGCAGTATTTT. The rearrangement joins TRBV6-5 to TRBJ2-3; the match to TRBD1 covers 7 bases. Germline trimming cut 6 bases from V and 3 bases from J; bases unmatched to any gene: 9. From germline, CDR1 is MNHEY and CDR2 SVGAGI. This CDR3 region has 15 residues.

The chain employs TRBV28 and TRBJ2-7, with unresolved D. Looked up from germline, CDR1 is MDHEN and CDR2 is SYDVKM. The CDR3 has 14 residues. V was trimmed by 6 bases and J by 6 bases, leaving 18 bases between them. The CDR3 loop reads CASSPPGRASEQYF. The CDR3, as DNA: TGTGCCAGCAGCCCACCGGGTCGGGCGTCCGAGCAGTACTTC.

V is TRBV7-9 and J is TRBJ2-3; 10 positions agree with TRBD1. Germline V gives CDR1 SEHNR, CDR2 FQNEAQ (reference sequence). The CDR3 consists of 15 residues. With V trimmed by 4 bases and J by 1 base, 2 bases remained unmatched. The CDR3 reads CASSWTGGGTDTQYF. Written as DNA, the CDR3 is TGTGCCAGCAGCTGGACAGGGGGAGGCACAGATACGCAGTATTTT.

The genes are TRBV28 and TRBJ1-2, with 8 nucleotides matching TRBD1. J was trimmed by 4 bases and V by 5 bases; bases with no gene match: 9. The germline V gene has CDR1 MDHEN and CDR2 SYDVKM. CDR3 length: 15 residues. For the CDR3, the DNA is TGTGCCAGCAGTAACAAGATTGGACAGGGCTATGGCTACACCTTC. Residues: CASSNKIGQGYGYTF.

The V gene is TRBV15, the J gene TRBJ2-3; D might be TRBD1 (7 bases). This CDR3 has 15 residues. CDR1 LNHNV and CDR2 YYDKDF come from the germline V gene (reference sequence). The ends were cut back, 6 bases at V and 5 bases at J, with 18 bases in the middle. The CDR3 nucleotides are TGTGCCACCAGAGAAGGAGGGGGCGCGAAAGATACGCAGTATTTT. Translating gives CATREGGGAKDTQYF.

The J gene is TRBJ2-3, the V gene TRBV27, with D unresolved. With 3 bases removed from V and 4 bases from J, the gap between germline ends came to 8 bases. This CDR3 is built from 13 residues. Germline V gives CDR1 MNHEY, CDR2 SMNVEV (reference sequence). The CDR3 sequence: CASSFPPPDTQYF. The CDR3 region has the DNA TGTGCCAGCAGTTTCCCCCCCCCAGATACGCAGTATTTT.

The chain joins TRBV5-5 to TRBJ2-5; D not certain. Germline V gene lookup returns CDR1 SGHKS and CDR2 YYEKEE (reference sequence). V lost 4 bases and J lost 3, with 13 bases in between. CDR3 size: 14 residues. The CDR3 region is CASSPEWAEETQYF. DNA of the CDR3: TGTGCCAGCAGCCCCGAATGGGCGGAAGAGACCCAGTACTTC.

This clone was counted between two and nine times. V usage is TRBV28 and J usage is TRBJ1-1, with D possibly being TRBD1 (6 bases). CDR3 length equals 12 residues. Trimming stripped 6 bases from V and 9 bases from J, with 14 bases between. Looked up from germline, CDR1 is MDHEN and CDR2 is SYDVKM. As DNA, the CDR3 is TGTGCCAGCAGCCTAGGACAGTTCAAAGCTTTCTTT. Its protein product is CASSLGQFKAFF.

The J gene is TRBJ2-3, the V gene TRBV5-1; maybe TRBD1 (6 bases). The CDR3 covers 15 residues. The ends were cut back, 4 bases at V and 1 base at J, with 13 bases in the middle. Germline-derived CDR1 and CDR2 are SGHRS and YFSETQ. The chain's CDR3 is CASSPTGRGTDTQYF. The CDR3 DNA reads as TGCGCCAGCAGCCCGACAGGTCGAGGCACAGATACGCAGTATTTT.

J is TRBJ1-1 and V is TRBV7-9; D perhaps matches TRBD1 (5 bases). Trimming took 5 bases from V and 3 from J, leaving 10 bases between them. The CDR3 consists of 13 residues. Germline lookup yields CDR1 SEHNR and CDR2 FQNEAQ (reference sequence). The CDR3, as DNA: TGTGCCAGCAGCATGGGGGGGTACACTGAAGCTTTCTTT. Translation gives CASSMGGYTEAFF. Filled out from reference TRBV7-9 and TRBJ1-1, the complete variable domain reads DTGVSQNPRHKITKRGQNVTFRCDPISEHNRLYWYRQTLGQGPEFLTYFQNEAQLEKSRLLSDRFSAERPKGSFSTLEIQRTEQGDSAMYLCASSMGGYTEAFFGQGTRLTVV.

The chain uses TRBV19 and TRBJ2-1, with 8 bases matching TRBD2. This CDR3 is 15 amino acids long. J gave up 6 bases and V 3 bases, and 7 bases lay outside the gene matches. The germline V gene has CDR1 LNHDA and CDR2 SQIVND (reference sequence). CDR3 protein: CASSMAGGWLNEQFF. DNA for the CDR3: TGTGCCAGTAGTATGGCGGGGGGCTGGCTCAATGAGCAGTTCTTC.

The chain combines TRBV25-1 with TRBJ2-7; D could derive from TRBD1 or TRBD2 (6 bases each). The DNA end lines up better with TRBJ2-5; the J call may be wrong. Germline loops: CDR1 MGHDK, CDR2 SYGVNS. There are 14 residues in the CDR3. The CDR3 spells CASSEPGAQETQYF. CDR3 in DNA: TGTGCCAGCAGTGAACCGGGGGCCCAAGAGACCCAGTACTTC.

The chain recombines TRBV11-1 with TRBJ1-1; D remains unclear. With 6 bases removed from V and 1 base from J, the gap between germline ends came to 9 bases. The CDR3 spans 13 residues. CDR1 SGHAT and CDR2 FQDESV come from the germline V gene (reference sequence). CDR3 amino acids: CASRGSRNTEAFF. The CDR3 nucleotides are TGTGCCAGCAGAGGTAGTCGGAACACTGAAGCTTTCTTT.

The J gene is TRBJ1-1, the V gene TRBV9; possibly TRBD1 for D (5 bases). This CDR3 comprises 14 residues. V lost 2 bases to trimming and J lost 3 bases, with 11 bases between them. The V gene's germline CDR1 is SGDLS and CDR2 YYNGEE. CDR3 coding DNA: TGTGCCAGCAGCGTGGGCGGGGCTGACACTGAAGCTTTCTTT. Its protein product is CASSVGGADTEAFF.